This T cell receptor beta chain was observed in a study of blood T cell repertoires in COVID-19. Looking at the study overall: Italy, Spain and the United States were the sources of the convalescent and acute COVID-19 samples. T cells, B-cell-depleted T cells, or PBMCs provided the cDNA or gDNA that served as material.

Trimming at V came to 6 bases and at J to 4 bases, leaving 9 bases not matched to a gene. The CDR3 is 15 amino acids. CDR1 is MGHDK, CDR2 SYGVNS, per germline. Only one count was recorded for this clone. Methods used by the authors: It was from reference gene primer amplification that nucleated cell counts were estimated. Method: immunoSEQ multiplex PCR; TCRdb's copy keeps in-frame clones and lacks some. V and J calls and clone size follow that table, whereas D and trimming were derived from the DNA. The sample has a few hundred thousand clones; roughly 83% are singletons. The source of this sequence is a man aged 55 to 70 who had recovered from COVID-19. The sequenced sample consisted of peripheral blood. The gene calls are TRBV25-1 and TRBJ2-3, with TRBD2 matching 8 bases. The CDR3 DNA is TGTGCCAGCAGACGCACCGGGGGGGCCGCAGATACGCAGTATTTT. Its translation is CASRRTGGAADTQYF.